This T cell receptor beta chain originates from a study of cytomegalovirus exposure and HLA in healthy donors. PCR employed 60 Vbeta and 13 Jbeta primers. Original methodology: Later, an analysis found 80 million or so unique TCR beta chains, and about 10 million of these were shared. This table comes from immunoSEQ multiplex PCR, and its TCRdb copy is limited to in-frame clones, with some not included. V and J calls and clone size are as listed in that table; D and trimming were resolved from the DNA. There are 150,000 to 200,000 clones in the sample; under 70% occur only once, and approximately 2.8% lies in the top ten. The CDR3 is 14 amino acids. Germline V gene sequence: CDR1 SNHLY, CDR2 FYNNEI. The ends were cut back, 7 bases at V and 4 bases at J, with 16 bases in the middle. Notes on the study in general: Later analysis suggested links between common viral pathogens and several top significant clusters. Some V segments, TRBV6-2 and TRBV6-3 among them, were indistinguishable and were therefore excluded.

As regards this clone: No antigen is known for it.

The chain uses TRBV2 and TRBJ1-2; TRBD1 is a possible D gene (6 bases). Sequences were obtained from PBMCs. The clonotype comes from a woman aged 40 to 50 in good health and CMV-seropositive. Written as DNA, the CDR3 is TGTGCCAGCACCCACAGACAGGACCTCTATGGCTACACCTTC. Its translation: CASTHRQDLYGYTF.